This T cell receptor (beta chain) was retrieved from a study of cytomegalovirus exposure and HLA in healthy donors. Study outcomes and limitations: CMV serostatus was the only immune exposure information that was available. Later analysis placed DRB1 highest and HLA-C lowest in TCR association rates, which differed by HLA locus. Looking again later, the authors saw that most CMV-associated TCR beta chains seemed HLA-restricted.

As to this clone: Its antigen is undetermined. Compared with germline, one end of the junction differs, possibly owing to a read error.

Germline V gene data show CDR1 as LGHNA and CDR2 as YSLEER. CDR3 length: 14 amino acids. The PCR made use of 60 Vbeta and 13 Jbeta primers. The assay was immunoSEQ multiplex PCR, and TCRdb's table has in-frame clones only and misses some. Seen here are roughly 100,000 clones, roughly four fifths observed once, and the top ten hold 8.5% to 10%. The TCR sequence derives from a male donor in good health and CMV-seropositive. The material sequenced was PBMCs. The chain joins TRBV4-3 to TRBJ1-4; TRBD1 might be the D (5 bases). CDR3 sequence: CASARRGGDEKLSF. The DNA for the CDR3 is TGCGCCAGCGCCAGAAGGGGAGGGGATGAAAAACTGTCTTTT.